This T cell receptor (beta chain) appears in the sequencing data of a study of blood T cells in healthy people across ages. The sample holds a few counts of this clonotype. Its antigen is unidentified. A J-beta primer mix and a sample-barcoded 5' primer were used in a second PCR of roughly 7 to 12 cycles. Through a template-switch adaptor with 12 random nucleotides, each cDNA molecule received a tag. One entry per CDR3 protein results from TCRdb running MiXCR on the 5' RACE reads. The sample contains approximately 800,000 distinct CDR3 sequences, 53% of which appear only once. Study results and caveats: A roughly linear age-dependent decrease characterized TCR beta diversity per million T cells. Strong correlation linked observed beta diversity and percent naive T cells.

Germline V CDR1 and CDR2: SGHRS, YFSETQ. The CDR3 length is 16 residues. The receptor was isolated from a man aged 80 or over in good health. Sequencing used blood. The chain employs TRBV5-1 and TRBJ2-5; the match to TRBD2 covers 12 bases. Matching the DNA end better, TRBJ2-7 makes the J call doubtful. CDR3 coding DNA: TGCGCCAGCAGCAGCCTTGGGACTAGCGGGCTCTACGAGCAGTACTTC. It translates to CASSSLGTSGLYEQYF.